This is a list of T cell receptor beta chains from one sample in a study of T cell repertoires in cytomegalovirus infection. TCRdb re-analysed the reads in MiXCR, keeping a single row per CDR3 protein. The sample yields around 320,000 distinct CDR3 sequences, roughly 9.5% seen once. Sequenced sample: PBMCs. The source of these receptors is a human donor in good health (CMV status not recorded). Some clones in this sample may be carry-over from other donors' samples. The CDR3 runs from the conserved cysteine through the conserved F or W. D genes are given only for firm matches. Clone size is given for some rows only: seen once, a few or many times, or a class if the clone is expanded.

TGTGCCAGTTCCCCCGGGACAGGGAGATCCGGGGAGCTGTTTTTT | CASSPGTGRSGELFF | . | TRBV19 | TRBD1 | TRBJ2-2
TGTGCCAGCAGCAACCCAGAGGATCACGACAGGACAGAAGAGACCCAGTACTTC | CASSNPEDHDRTEETQYF | . | TRBV7-2 | . | TRBJ2-5
TGTGCCAGCAGCCCTACGCCGGGGGGCCTCGGAAACACCATATATTTT | CASSPTPGGLGNTIYF | many | TRBV7-2 | . | TRBJ1-3
TGTGCCAGCAGCCAGCCTAGACAGGGGGGCACCGGGGAGCTGTTTTTT | CASSQPRQGGTGELFF | many | TRBV7-2 | TRBD1 | TRBJ2-2
TGTGCCAGCAGCTCGAGAGGGACAGCCGGGCTACAGCGAAGCCTCCACTTT | CASSSRGTAGLQRSLHF | . | TRBV7-8 | TRBD1 | TRBJ1-6
TGTGCCAGCAGTTACTCGTTTTCGTCCATAGGGCACGCTTTCTTT | CASSYSFSSIGHAFF | . | TRBV6-5 | . | TRBJ1-1
TGTGCCAGCAGTTCGCGGACAGGTCCGTATGGCTACACCTTC | CASSSRTGPYGYTF | many | TRBV12-3/TRBV12-4 | TRBD1 | TRBJ1-2
TGTGCCAGCAGTTTTTCCAGGACTAGCTGGGGAGAGACCCAGTACTTC | CASSFSRTSWGETQYF | many | TRBV7-2 | TRBD2 | TRBJ2-5
TGTGCCAGCGGACCGAGACAGGGGGCCGGGGAGCTGTTTTTT | CASGPRQGAGELFF | many | TRBV7-2 | TRBD1 | TRBJ2-2
TGTGCCAGCAGCTTAATTCAGGGCGGGAACACTGAAGCTTTCTTT | CASSLIQGGNTEAFF | few | TRBV11-1 | . | TRBJ1-1
TGTGCCAGCAGGGGACAGGGGATGAACACTGAAGCTTTCTTT | CASRGQGMNTEAFF | few | TRBV6-2/TRBV6-3 | TRBD1 | TRBJ1-1
TGTGCCAGCGTTTGGAAAGGGGACAATCAGCCCCAGCATTTT | CASVWKGDNQPQHF | . | TRBV6-1 | . | TRBJ1-5
TGTGCCAGCAGCCTTCCAGTACTCGCAACTAATGAAAAACTGTTTTTT | CASSLPVLATNEKLFF | many | TRBV7-9 | . | TRBJ1-4
TGTGCCAGCAGCTGGGACAGGGGGTACGAGCAGTACTTC | CASSWDRGYEQYF | few | TRBV7-2 | TRBD1 | TRBJ2-7
TGCAGTGCTAGAGGGGGCGGGGGTCGCACCGGGGAGCTGTTTTTT | CSARGGGGRTGELFF | many | TRBV20-1 | TRBD2 | TRBJ2-2
TGCAGCGCCCTAACTAGCGGGAATGAGCAGTTCTTC | CSALTSGNEQFF | many | TRBV29-1 | TRBD2 | TRBJ2-1
TGTGCCAGCAGCTGGGGCGGGACACAGAACACTGAAGCTTTCTTT | CASSWGGTQNTEAFF | few | TRBV28 | . | TRBJ1-1
TGCGCCAGCAGGGAAAACGGAGGACTTAATTCACCCCTCCACTTT | CASRENGGLNSPLHF | . | TRBV5-1 | . | TRBJ1-6
TGTGCCAGCAGCCAAGTTCAGCGGGCAACGAACACCGGGGAGCTGTTTTTT | CASSQVQRATNTGELFF | few | TRBV3-1 | . | TRBJ2-2
TGCAGTGCCGAGGACCAACCTGGAGCCTACGAGCAGTACTTC | CSAEDQPGAYEQYF | many | TRBV20-1 | . | TRBJ2-7
TGTGCCAGCAGCGCTTTTAGCGGGAGGGGGGGCAATGAGCAGTTCTTC | CASSAFSGRGGNEQFF | many | TRBV7-2 | TRBD2 | TRBJ2-1
TGTGCCAGCACCTCGGGGGGATATGAAGCTTTCTTT | CASTSGGYEAFF | few | TRBV12-3/TRBV12-4 | . | TRBJ1-1
TGCAGTGCTAGAGATTACGGCAGGGGCTCCTACAATGAGCAGTTCTTC | CSARDYGRGSYNEQFF | few | TRBV20-1 | . | TRBJ2-1
TGTGCCAGCAGCGGCAGGGTAGCGGATATAAAAAACATTCAGTACTTC | CASSGRVADIKNIQYF | many | TRBV7-2 | . | TRBJ2-4
TGTGCCAGCAGTTTAATTACGGGGTTACAAGAGACCCAGTACTTC | CASSLITGLQETQYF | few | TRBV28 | . | TRBJ2-5
TGCGCCAGCAGCCGTAAACAGGGGGATCTTTTCTCTGGGGCCAACGTCCTGACTTTC | CASSRKQGDLFSGANVLTF | . | TRBV4-3 | TRBD1 | TRBJ2-6
TGTGCCAGCAGCATTCGGGACAGCTACAATGAGCAGTTCTTC | CASSIRDSYNEQFF | many | TRBV7-9 | TRBD1 | TRBJ2-1
TGCGCCAGCAGCCTCGGGGGGGCGCAGAGGTCGGAGACCCAGTACTTC | CASSLGGAQRSETQYF | many | TRBV4-3 | TRBD2 | TRBJ2-5
TGCAGCGTTGTGGTAGGGGTTGGTTTCGAGCAGTACTTC | CSVVVGVGFEQYF | few | TRBV29-1 | . | TRBJ2-7
TGTGCCAGCAGTTTATATAGTGATGAGCAGTTCTTC | CASSLYSDEQFF | . | TRBV28 | . | TRBJ2-1
TGTGCCAGCAGCCCCGGACAGGTCAATCAGCCCCAGCATTTT | CASSPGQVNQPQHF | many | TRBV7-2 | TRBD1 | TRBJ1-5
TGTGCCAGCAGCCCCCACGGGCGGGGGCTCCAAGAGACCCAGTACTTC | CASSPHGRGLQETQYF | many | TRBV7-2 | . | TRBJ2-5
TGTGCCAGCAGCCTCGGACAGGGGTTTGTGTGGGAGCAGTACTTC | CASSLGQGFVWEQYF | many | TRBV7-3 | TRBD1 | TRBJ2-7
TGTGCCAGCAGACAAGGGACAGGCAGTGCTTTCTTT | CASRQGTGSAFF | . | TRBV12-3/TRBV12-4 | TRBD1 | TRBJ1-1
TGTGCCAGCAGTTCTTATACGGGATATAATTCACCCCTCCACTTT | CASSSYTGYNSPLHF | . | TRBV12-3/TRBV12-4 | . | TRBJ1-6
TGCAGTGCTACCTTTAGCGGGAGGACCTACAATGAGCAGTTCTTC | CSATFSGRTYNEQFF | many | TRBV20-1 | TRBD2 | TRBJ2-1
TGTGCCAGCCTTACCCCTTCCCTACAGGGCTACACTGAAGCTTTCTTT | CASLTPSLQGYTEAFF | . | TRBV28 | . | TRBJ1-1
TGTGCCAGCAGCCATTCGGGTAGCTCTGGGGCCAACGTCCTGACTTTC | CASSHSGSSGANVLTF | many | TRBV4-2 | . | TRBJ2-6
TGTGCCAGCAAGGGGCAGGGCAAAAACATTCAGTACTTC | CASKGQGKNIQYF | few | TRBV2 | . | TRBJ2-4
TGTGCCAGCAGTTTACCCGGGGGTGCTGAAGCTTTCTTT | CASSLPGGAEAFF | . | TRBV25-1 | . | TRBJ1-1
TGTGCCGGAACTTTTCAAGGGCGGGGACTCGGTACGCAGTATTTT | CAGTFQGRGLGTQYF | . | TRBV6-5 | . | TRBJ2-3
TGTGCCAGTAGTCGAATATGGGACGGGACAGGGAACAATGAGCAGTTCTTC | CASSRIWDGTGNNEQFF | many | TRBV19 | TRBD1 | TRBJ2-1
TGTGCCAGCAGCTTCCCGAATTCACCCCTCCACTTT | CASSFPNSPLHF | many | TRBV7-2 | . | TRBJ1-6
TGTGCCAGCAGCCCAGGGGGGGGCCCGTCCTACGAGCAGTACTTC | CASSPGGGPSYEQYF | few | TRBV7-2 | . | TRBJ2-7
TGTGCCGCCAGGTATCTAAGCACAGATACGCAGTATTTT | CAARYLSTDTQYF | many | TRBV7-9 | . | TRBJ2-3
TGTGCCAGCTCTCTGCAGGACGGAGGAAACACCATATATTTT | CASSLQDGGNTIYF | many | TRBV7-2 | . | TRBJ1-3
TGCGCCAGCAGCCAAGAAGACGGGGCGACAGGGTATAGGAACACCATATATTTT | CASSQEDGATGYRNTIYF | many | TRBV4-1 | TRBD1 | TRBJ1-3
TGTGCCAGCAGCGTAGTAGGGGGTGACTCCGGCAGAGAGACCCAGTACTTC | CASSVVGGDSGRETQYF | few | TRBV9 | . | TRBJ2-5
TGTGCCAGCAGCGTAGTTCAGCAGGGAGGGGGCAATGAGCAGTTCTTC | CASSVVQQGGGNEQFF | . | TRBV9 | . | TRBJ2-1